A selection of T cell receptor beta chains follows, all from one sample in a study of CD8 T cells in ankylosing spondylitis. TCRdb re-called the 5' RACE reads with MiXCR, one entry per CDR3 protein. Here the sample spans about 360,000 distinct CDR3 sequences, more than 20% being singletons. The sequenced sample consisted of blood, either unsorted or a sorted T cell fraction (not recorded which). These receptor sequences come from a male donor with ankylosing spondylitis or in good health (not recorded which). CDR3s include the opening cysteine and the closing phenylalanine or tryptophan. Fields, in order: V gene, D gene, clone size, J gene, CDR3 protein, CDR3 DNA. D genes are given only for firm matches. Not every row has a clone size; where given, it reads once, few, many or a size class.

>TRBV20-1|-|few|TRBJ2-5
CSARDLEKGETQYF
TGCAGTGCTAGAGATCTAGAGAAGGGGGAGACCCAGTACTTC
>TRBV2|TRBD2|-|TRBJ2-3
CASRTRGTPDTQYF
TGTGCCAGCCGCACGCGGGGGACTCCTGATACGCAGTATTTT
>TRBV29-1|TRBD2|-|TRBJ2-3
CSVDGGGDDTQYF
TGCAGCGTTGATGGGGGGGGGGACGATACGCAGTATTTT
>TRBV15|TRBD1|few|TRBJ1-2
CATSRGSGTDYGYTF
TGTGCCACCAGCAGAGGATCCGGGACAGACTATGGCTACACCTTC
>TRBV7-2|-|-|TRBJ2-2
CASSWGPGELFF
TGTGCCAGCAGCTGGGGTCCCGGGGAGCTGTTTTTT
>TRBV7-9|TRBD2|-|TRBJ2-5
CASSSGTTIQETQYF
TGTGCCAGCAGCTCAGGGACTACTATACAAGAGACCCAGTACTTC
>TRBV12-3/TRBV12-4|-|-|TRBJ2-3
CASSFEGGPTQYF
TGTGCCAGCAGTTTTGAAGGGGGACCTACGCAGTATTTT
>TRBV30|-|-|TRBJ2-1
CAWSVWSYNEQFF
TGTGCCTGGAGTGTATGGTCGTACAATGAGCAGTTCTTC
>TRBV5-6|-|-|TRBJ2-3
CASSTRSPPDTQYF
TGTGCCAGCAGTACTAGGTCCCCCCCGGATACGCAGTATTTT
>TRBV12-3/TRBV12-4|TRBD2|-|TRBJ2-1
CASSPAGVLDEQFF
TGTGCCAGCAGCCCAGCGGGGGTCCTCGATGAGCAGTTCTTC
>TRBV29-1|TRBD1|many|TRBJ2-7
CSVEGDRVPYEQYF
TGCAGCGTTGAGGGGGACAGGGTCCCCTACGAGCAGTACTTC
>TRBV6-5|TRBD2|-|TRBJ2-7
CASSYETSVDEQYF
TGTGCCAGCAGTTACGAGACTAGCGTTGACGAGCAGTACTTC